This TCR beta chain derives from a study of response to subunit inactivated influenza vaccine. TCRdb itself ran the RT-PCR reads through MiXCR, one entry per CDR3 protein. The sample lists around 300,000 distinct CDR3 sequences, roughly 22% seen once, with 10% in the top ten. CDR1 is MDHEN, CDR2 SYDVKM, per germline. CDR3 length: 15 amino acids. Trimming at V came to 2 bases and at J to 2 bases, leaving 5 bases not matched to a gene. The chain uses TRBV28 and TRBJ2-5; the match to TRBD1 covers 7 bases. The receptor comes from a man between 50 and 75 years old who received an inactivated influenza vaccine. The material sequenced was PBMCs from blood, taken approximately 20 months after vaccination. The CDR3 nucleotides read TGTGCCAGCAGTTTACTTGGGACAGATCAAGAGACCCAGTACTTC. It encodes CASSLLGTDQETQYF.